This passage covers 28 T cell receptor beta chains from one sample sequenced in a study of blood T cell repertoires in COVID-19. Generated by immunoSEQ multiplex PCR, the TCRdb table keeps only in-frame clones and is missing some. The sample carries over 15,000 clones, roughly 89% recorded once. Sequences were obtained from peripheral blood. The receptor source for this set is a human donor in a cohort sampled during active COVID-19.

This clone has a single count. V and J are TRBV15 and TRBJ1-5, with D hard to call. This CDR3 contains 13 residues. Trimming removed 8 bases at V and 2 bases at J, with 10 bases between. CDR1 is LNHNV, CDR2 YYDKDF, per germline (reference sequence). The CDR3 bases are TGTGCCACCCGCCTTGCGGGCAATCAGCCCCAGCATTTT. Its translation: CATRLAGNQPQHF.

The chain recombines TRBV4-2 with TRBJ2-2, with a weak D call TRBD2 (5 bases). V lost 1 base and J lost 8, with 5 bases in between. The CDR3 covers 12 residues. In germline, CDR1 is LGHNA, CDR2 YNFKEQ. The CDR3 DNA sequence: TGTGCCAGCAGCCAAGGGACTGGGGAGCTGTTTTTT. It is translated as CASSQGTGELFF.

This clone was detected once. The CDR3 coding sequence is TGCGCCAGCAGCTCCCTGGCGGCCTCGGGCGAGCAGTACTTC. Protein sequence: CASSSLAASGEQYF. V usage is TRBV5-1 and J usage is TRBJ2-7; D unresolved. V was clipped by 3 bases and J by 6 bases, with 16 bases between them. The CDR3 runs to 14 residues. CDR1 SGHRS and CDR2 YFSETQ come from the germline V gene. The entire variable domain, with the rest obtained from reference TRBV5-1 and TRBJ2-7, is as follows: KAGVTQTPRYLIKTRGQQVTLSCSPISGHRSVSWYQQTPGQGLQFLFEYFSETQRNKGNFPGRFSGRQFSNSRSEMNVSTLELGDSALYLCASSSLAASGEQYFGPGTRLTVT.

This clone was seen once. V gene TRBV6-5 combines with J gene TRBJ2-7; D may be TRBD1 (6 bases). This CDR3 is 13 amino acids long. The V end was cut by 10 bases, the J end by 2 bases, with 15 bases between. Germline CDR1 reads MNHEY; CDR2 reads SVGAGI. The CDR3 bases are TGTGCCACCCAAACAGGGTGGACCTACGAGCAGTACTTC. This encodes CATQTGWTYEQYF.

This chain links TRBV7-3 with TRBJ2-5; no reliable D call. Germline V gene sequence: CDR1 SGHTA, CDR2 FQGTGA. The CDR3 is 13 amino acids. The V end was cut by 2 bases, the J end by 5 bases, with 9 bases between. The CDR3 nucleotides are TGTGCCAGCAGCTTATCCCATTTGGAGACCCAGTACTTC. Its protein product is CASSLSHLETQYF.

The chain couples TRBV5-1 to TRBJ1-5; 10 nucleotides align to TRBD1. Germline values: CDR1 SGHRS, CDR2 YFSETQ. This CDR3 is 15 amino acids long. Trimming at V came to 3 bases and at J to 5 bases, leaving 5 bases not matched to a gene. DNA of the CDR3: TGCGCCAGCAGCTCGACAGGGGGCAGAGATCAGCCCCAGCATTTT. Residues: CASSSTGGRDQPQHF.

The chain is built from TRBV11-2 and TRBJ2-3; TRBD2 matches at 7 bases. Unmatched junction bases numbered 15, after V lost 4 bases and J lost 5 bases. The V gene's germline CDR1 is SGHAT and CDR2 FQNNGV. The CDR3 is 17 amino acids. The CDR3 DNA follows: TGTGCCAGCAGCTCCTCTTCCTTCGGGAGGTTGGTAGATACGCAGTATTTT. It translates to CASSSSSFGRLVDTQYF.

The chain links TRBV21-1 to TRBJ2-2; the D call in the table, TRBD2, was not verified against the DNA. TRBV21-1 has pseudogene status. CDR3 length equals 18 residues. The CDR3 DNA reads TGTGCCAGCAGCAACCGGGGGGGAGCGGGAGTGGGTCCCGGGGAGCTGTTTTTT. As protein: CASSNRGGAGVGPGELFF.

The chain links TRBV28 to TRBJ2-1; possible D gene TRBD2, 5 bases. Germline V gene data show CDR1 as MDHEN and CDR2 as SYDVKM. V was clipped by 4 bases and J by 7 bases, with 11 bases between them. The CDR3 is 13 residues long. The CDR3: CASSSRTWNEQFF. CDR3 nucleotides: TGTGCCAGCAGTTCCCGGACTTGGAATGAGCAGTTCTTC.

V usage is TRBV7-9 and J usage is TRBJ1-3, with D hard to call. CDR3 length: 16 amino acids. V was shortened by 4 bases and J by 0 bases, with 13 bases between the two germline ends. Germline CDR1 is SEHNR and CDR2 is FQNEAQ (reference sequence). CDR3 protein: CASSSFTQSSGNTIYF. CDR3 bases: TGTGCCAGCAGCTCTTTTACACAGAGCTCTGGAAACACCATATATTTT.

The chain is built from TRBV11-3 and TRBJ2-1; D gene ambiguous. V was cut by 1 base and J by 6 bases, with 10 bases left in between. Germline CDR1 reads SGHNT; CDR2 reads YENEEA. This CDR3 spans 14 amino acids. The CDR3 bases are TGTGCCAGCAGCTTAGGTACCCGGAGCAATGAGCAGTTCTTC. This translates into CASSLGTRSNEQFF.

The rearrangement uses TRBV19 and TRBJ2-2; TRBD2 is a possible D gene (6 bases). Germline V gene data show CDR1 as LNHDA and CDR2 as SQIVND (reference sequence). The CDR3 runs 15 residues. The V gene lost 3 bases and the J gene lost 3 bases, with 11 bases spanning the gap. CDR3 region: CASSMVREDTGELFF. The CDR3 nucleotides are TGTGCCAGTAGTATGGTCAGGGAGGACACCGGGGAGCTGTTTTTT.

The rearrangement links TRBV29-1 to TRBJ2-2; 11 bases align to TRBD2. V shed 7 bases and J 6 bases; nucleotides not matched to a gene: 7. Germline V gene data show CDR1 as SQVTM and CDR2 as ANQGSEA. The CDR3 extends over 14 amino acids. The CDR3 DNA reads as TGCAGCGCGAAACTAGCGGGAGACGCCGGGGAGCTGTTTTTT. Protein sequence: CSAKLAGDAGELFF.

There are a few counts of this clone. Here the CDR3 reads CASGGRVPNTEAFF. CDR3 coding DNA: TGTGCCAGCGGTGGCAGGGTACCCAACACTGAAGCTTTCTTT. This chain links TRBV2 with TRBJ1-1; D might be TRBD1 (5 bases). V lost 8 bases, J lost 2 bases, and 15 bases lay in between. CDR1 is SNHLY and CDR2 is FYNNEI in the germline V gene. This CDR3 has 14 residues.

The rearrangement links TRBV4-1 to TRBJ2-1; no reliable D call. V was clipped by 4 bases and J by 10 bases, with 11 bases between them. The CDR3 runs to 12 residues. Germline values: CDR1 MGHRA, CDR2 YSYEKL. In DNA form, the CDR3 reads TGCGCCAGCAGCCCCTACTTGGGCGAGCAGTTCTTC. It is translated as CASSPYLGEQFF.

The J gene is TRBJ2-1, the V gene TRBV30; perhaps TRBD1 as D (6 bases). The CDR3 runs to 16 residues. Germline lookup yields CDR1 GTSNPN and CDR2 SVGIG (reference sequence). Trimming pared 1 base from V and 10 bases from J, leaving 23 bases between. The CDR3 sequence: CAWSENRAGRAGEQFF. Written as DNA, the CDR3 is TGTGCCTGGAGTGAAAACAGGGCTGGAAGGGCAGGAGAGCAGTTCTTC.

This sequence joins TRBV9 and TRBJ2-1; TRBD1 matches 9 bases. This CDR3 has 15 amino acids. The trim removed 4 bases at V and 8 bases at J, leaving 10 bases unmatched. CDR1 is SGDLS, CDR2 YYNGEE, per germline. The CDR3 DNA reads as TGTGCCAGCAGCAAAACGGGACAGGGTATTGATGAGCAGTTCTTC. Its translation is CASSKTGQGIDEQFF.

The chain couples TRBV5-6 to TRBJ2-4; TRBD2 aligns across 10 bases. V was pared by 3 bases and J by 3 bases, with 3 bases of the junction left unmatched. Germline lookup yields CDR1 SGHDT and CDR2 YYEEEE. CDR3 size: 15 residues. This CDR3 reads CASSYLAGDKNIQYF. In DNA form, the CDR3 reads TGTGCCAGCAGCTATCTAGCGGGAGACAAAAACATTCAGTACTTC.

In its sample, this clone was seen once. The chain has TRBV5-1 and TRBJ1-1; 10 nucleotides align to TRBD1. The CDR3 consists of 18 residues. V trimming: 3 bases; J trimming: 3 bases; junction bases outside the gene matches: 14. Germline values: CDR1 SGHRS, CDR2 YFSETQ. CDR3 in DNA: TGCGCCAGCAGCTGGCTGGGACAGGGGATGAGAGGGGACACTGAAGCTTTCTTT. Protein product: CASSWLGQGMRGDTEAFF. Drawing the rest from reference TRBV5-1 and TRBJ1-1, the complete variable domain is KAGVTQTPRYLIKTRGQQVTLSCSPISGHRSVSWYQQTPGQGLQFLFEYFSETQRNKGNFPGRFSGRQFSNSRSEMNVSTLELGDSALYLCASSWLGQGMRGDTEAFFGQGTRLTVV.

The V gene is TRBV4-2, the J gene TRBJ1-1, with 8 bases matching TRBD1. With 4 bases clipped from V and 3 bases from J, the junction kept 7 bases outside the gene matches. The CDR3 consists of 15 residues. Germline V gene lookup returns CDR1 LGHNA and CDR2 YNFKEQ. CDR3 amino acids: CASSLLTGDHTEAFF. The CDR3 nucleotides are TGTGCCAGCAGCCTCCTGACAGGGGATCACACTGAAGCTTTCTTT.

The chain carries TRBV3-1 (or the pseudogene TRBV3-2) and TRBJ1-2; TRBD1 agrees at 7 bases. V trimming: 0 bases; J trimming: 7 bases; junction bases outside the gene matches: 8. Germline V CDR1 and CDR2: LGHDT, YNNKEL (reference sequence). The CDR3 extends over 15 amino acids. The CDR3 DNA is TGTGCCAGCAGCCAAGATACACAGGGGTTCGGTGGCTACACCTTC. It encodes CASSQDTQGFGGYTF.

The chain has TRBV18 and TRBJ1-6; TRBD1 aligns across 9 bases. The CDR3 length is 15 residues. Losses at the gene ends were 5 bases for V and 8 bases for J; bases not matched to a gene: 7. Per the germline V gene, CDR1 is KGHSH and CDR2 is LQKENI. The CDR3 protein is CASSSGTGKHSPLHF. CDR3 nucleotides: TGTGCCAGCTCATCCGGGACAGGGAAACATTCACCCCTCCACTTT.

The gene calls are TRBV27 and TRBJ2-1, with 9 bases matching TRBD2. Germline CDR1 and CDR2: MNHEY and SMNVEV (reference sequence). Trimming at V came to 4 bases and at J to 7 bases, leaving 8 bases not matched to a gene. The CDR3 is 15 residues long. Here the CDR3 reads CASSSSGLAPNEQFF. Here the CDR3 DNA reads TGTGCCAGCAGTTCCTCAGGACTAGCGCCTAATGAGCAGTTCTTC.

V usage is TRBV30 and J usage is TRBJ1-2; maybe TRBD1 (5 bases). Trimming left V 0 bases short and J 14 bases short, with 19 bases between. Germline assignment: CDR1 GTSNPN and CDR2 SVGIG (reference sequence). The CDR3 extends over 13 amino acids. CDR3 region: CAWSVTTEVGGTF. Written as DNA, the CDR3 is TGTGCCTGGAGTGTAACGACTGAGGTTGGGGGGACCTTC. The complete variable domain, with remaining parts taken from reference TRBV30 and TRBJ1-2, reads SQTIHQWPATLVQPVGSPLSLECTVEGTSNPNLYWYRQAAGRGLQLLFYSVGIGQISSEVPQNLSASRPQDRQFILSSKKLLLSDSGFYLCAWSVTTEVGGTFGSGTRLTVV.

This clone has more than one count but fewer than ten. This chain connects TRBV5-5 to TRBJ2-1; TRBD2 agrees at 13 bases. CDR3 length: 16 residues. Germline CDR1 SGHKS, CDR2 YYEKEE (reference sequence). The V segment lost 5 bases and the J segment 8 bases; nucleotides outside the gene matches: 10. The CDR3 here is CASSPVGLAGNYEQFF. The CDR3 DNA sequence: TGTGCCAGCAGTCCCGTGGGACTAGCGGGAAATTATGAGCAGTTCTTC. Filled out from reference TRBV5-5 and TRBJ2-1, the complete variable domain reads DAGVTQSPTHLIKTRGQQVTLRCSPISGHKSVSWYQQVLGQGPQFIFQYYEKEERGRGNFPDRFSARQFPNYSSELNVNALLLGDSALYLCASSPVGLAGNYEQFFGPGTRLTVL.

The rearrangement uses TRBV30 and TRBJ2-6; 8 nucleotides align to TRBD1. Germline V CDR1 and CDR2: GTSNPN, SVGIG (reference sequence). This CDR3 contains 13 residues. V gave up 8 bases and J gave up 4 bases; unmatched junction bases: 4. For the CDR3, the DNA is TGTGCCATTCAGGGGGCAGGGGCCAACGTCCTGACTTTC. Protein sequence: CAIQGAGANVLTF.

The V and J genes are TRBV7-9 and TRBJ2-2, with TRBD2 identical over 8 bases. J was trimmed by 9 bases and V by 5 bases; bases with no gene match: 17. CDR1 and CDR2 (germline): SEHNR, FQNEAQ (reference sequence). The CDR3 spans 17 residues. CDR3 nucleotide sequence: TGTGCCAGCAGCCACCCGAAGGGACTAGTGTCTGTCCGGGAGCTGTTTTTT. This sequence encodes CASSHPKGLVSVRELFF. Variable domain in full (rest from reference TRBV7-9 and TRBJ2-2): DTGVSQNPRHKITKRGQNVTFRCDPISEHNRLYWYRQTLGQGPEFLTYFQNEAQLEKSRLLSDRFSAERPKGSFSTLEIQRTEQGDSAMYLCASSHPKGLVSVRELFFGEGSRLTVL.

V and J are TRBV7-2 and TRBJ2-3, with D perhaps TRBD2 (7 bases). Between the trimmed V and J ends, which lost 2 bases and 0 bases, there was a span of 9 bases. Per germline, CDR1 SGHTA and CDR2 FQGNSA. The length of the CDR3 is 15 residues. The CDR3: CASSLRGGSTDTQYF. DNA for the CDR3: TGTGCCAGCAGCTTAAGGGGGGGTAGCACAGATACGCAGTATTTT. The full variable domain, completed using reference TRBV7-2 and TRBJ2-3, is GAGVSQSPSNKVTEKGKDVELRCDPISGHTALYWYRQSLGQGLEFLIYFQGNSAPDKSGLPSDRFSAERTGGSVSTLTIQRTQQEDSAVYLCASSLRGGSTDTQYFGPGTRLTVL.